The rows below give T cell receptor beta chains drawn from one sample of a study of T cells after yellow fever vaccination. TCRdb re-called the 5' RACE reads through MiXCR, storing one row per CDR3 protein. The profile shows more than 250,000 distinct CDR3 sequences, around 6.8% of them singletons. The specimen was PBMCs, collected roughly 47 days after the first yellow fever vaccination. All receptors derive from a man between 18 and 29 years old who received the YFV17D yellow fever vaccine. Both conserved end residues are part of each CDR3. D genes are given only for firm matches. The listing skips clone size in some rows; elsewhere it reads once, few, many or a size class.

clone size	D gene	J gene	V gene	CDR3 DNA	CDR3 protein
-	-	TRBJ1-1	TRBV5-1	TGCGCCAGCTCACGCGCCGCGGGATCCATGAACACTGAAGCTTTCTTT	CASSRAAGSMNTEAFF
many	TRBD2	TRBJ2-5	TRBV5-1	TGCGCCAGCAGCTTGGACGAGCTCGGGGGGGCTTCCTGGGAGACCCAGTACTTC	CASSLDELGGASWETQYF
few	-	TRBJ2-5	TRBV4-1	TGCGCCAGCAGCCAAGGTTCGGGGGGCCGAGAGACCCAGTACTTC	CASSQGSGGRETQYF
-	TRBD2	TRBJ2-3	TRBV6-1	TGTGCCAGCAGTGGGACTAGCGGGACAGATACGCAGTATTTT	CASSGTSGTDTQYF
many	-	TRBJ2-3	TRBV4-2	TGTGCCAGCAGCCAAGAGGGTAGCCCAGATACGCAGTATTTT	CASSQEGSPDTQYF
many	-	TRBJ2-5	TRBV12-3/TRBV12-4	TGTGCCAGCAGTCCCATCCAAGAGACCCAGTACTTC	CASSPIQETQYF
-	-	TRBJ2-1	TRBV3-1	TGTGCCTGCTGTTTAACCCTCGGCGGGCAGGGCTCCTACAATGAGCAGTTCTTC	CACCLTLGGQGSYNEQFF
many	-	TRBJ2-2	TRBV6-4	TGTGCCAGCAGTGCGTCAGGATCCACCGGGGAGCTGTTTTTT	CASSASGSTGELFF
-	-	TRBJ2-6	TRBV6-5	TGTGCCAGCAGTTACTCGCGGTACTTTATCTCTGGGGCCAACGTCCTGACTTTC	CASSYSRYFISGANVLTF
few	-	TRBJ1-4	TRBV6-5	TGTGCCAGCAGTTACGACCGGGGGGCATATGAAAAACTGTTTTTT	CASSYDRGAYEKLFF
many	TRBD2	TRBJ2-5	TRBV2	TGTGCCAGCAAAGGGGGACTAGCGTCAGAGACCCAGTACTTC	CASKGGLASETQYF
-	-	TRBJ2-7	TRBV20-1	TGCAGTGCTAGTCCGGGGATCCACGAGCAGTACTTC	CSASPGIHEQYF
-	TRBD1	TRBJ2-1	TRBV6-5	TGTGCCAGCAGTTTGACAGGGGGAAGTGCCAATGAGCAGCTCTTC	CASSLTGGSANEQLF
many	-	TRBJ1-1	TRBV7-9	TGTGCCAGCAGCAACAGGCAGCAGAACACTGAAGCTTTCTTT	CASSNRQQNTEAFF
-	-	TRBJ2-1	TRBV9	TGTGCCAGCAGCGTAGGGGGGGGCGCAAACAATGAGCAGTTCTTC	CASSVGGGANNEQFF
few	TRBD1	TRBJ2-1	TRBV4-1	TGCGCCAGCAGCTGGACAGGGCAGGTGGATGAGCAGTTCTTC	CASSWTGQVDEQFF
-	TRBD1	TRBJ2-7	TRBV7-2	TGTGTCAGCAGCAGGGACAGTCACTACGAGCAGTACTTC	CVSSRDSHYEQYF
-	-	TRBJ2-5	TRBV20-1	TGCAGTGCTAGAAAGACAGGGAGGGAGACCCAGTACTTC	CSARKTGRETQYF
few	-	TRBJ1-1	TRBV29-1	TGCAGCGTTGAATTTCCCCTAGCGGTGAAGGCTTTCTTT	CSVEFPLAVKAFF
many	-	TRBJ2-3	TRBV27	TGTGCCAGCAGGATGGGCAGGAGGACAGATACGCAGTATTTT	CASRMGRRTDTQYF
-	-	TRBJ2-1	TRBV7-3	TGTGCCAGCAGCTTATCAGCTCGTGCCAACAATGAGCAGTTCTTC	CASSLSARANNEQFF
many	TRBD2	TRBJ2-2	TRBV7-2	TGTGCCAGCAGCTTGGGTCTAGCGGGCACCGGGGAGCTGTTTTTT	CASSLGLAGTGELFF
-	-	TRBJ1-1	TRBV10-2	TGCGCCAGCAGTACCCCAGCTTTTAACACTGAAGCTTTCTTT	CASSTPAFNTEAFF
few	TRBD2	TRBJ2-6	TRBV5-1	TGCGCCAGCAGCTTGGATCGCCTAGCGGGGGCCTCTGGGGCCAACGTCCTGACTTTC	CASSLDRLAGASGANVLTF
-	-	TRBJ2-6	TRBV20-1	TGCAGTGCTCCACCCAGCCCATGGGGCGTCCTGACTTTC	CSAPPSPWGVLTF
few	-	TRBJ1-1	TRBV19	TGTGCCAGTAGGCCGGAGGCTGGGGAATCTTTCTTT	CASRPEAGESFF
-	-	TRBJ1-6	TRBV7-8	TGTGCCAGCAGCCCCGGGGTACAGATTAATTCACCCCTCCACTTT	CASSPGVQINSPLHF